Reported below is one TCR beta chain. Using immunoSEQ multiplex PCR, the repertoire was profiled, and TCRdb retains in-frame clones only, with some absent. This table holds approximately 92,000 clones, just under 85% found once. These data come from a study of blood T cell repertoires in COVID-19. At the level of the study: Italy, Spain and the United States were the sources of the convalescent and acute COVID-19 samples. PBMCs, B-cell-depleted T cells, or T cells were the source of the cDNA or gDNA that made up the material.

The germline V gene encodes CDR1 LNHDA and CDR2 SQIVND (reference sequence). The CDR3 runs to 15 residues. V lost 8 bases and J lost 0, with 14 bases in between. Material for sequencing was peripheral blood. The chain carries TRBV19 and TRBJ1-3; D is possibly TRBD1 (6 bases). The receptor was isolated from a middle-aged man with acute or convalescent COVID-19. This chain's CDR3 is CASVDSFTSGNTIYF. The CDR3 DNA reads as TGTGCCAGTGTGGACAGCTTCACCTCTGGAAACACCATATATTTT.